Given below is one TCR beta chain in context. This entry belongs to a study of patients and donors after allogeneic stem cell transplantation. TCRdb processed the RT-PCR reads anew with MiXCR; each CDR3 protein has one entry. The sample contains approximately 430,000 distinct CDR3 sequences, under 20% of which appear only once. Germline values: CDR1 DFQATT, CDR2 SNEGSKA (reference sequence). The CDR3 extends over 16 amino acids. Trimming removed 0 bases from V and 5 bases from J, with 16 bases in between. The receptor's source is a human donor who was either an allogeneic HSCT recipient or a stem cell or donor lymphocyte infusion donor (not recorded which). It is not recorded whose cells these are; they may come from a transplant donor. The V call is TRBV20-1, the J call TRBJ2-2; perhaps TRBD2 as D (5 bases). The sample comprised blood, either unsorted or a sorted T cell fraction (not recorded which). The CDR3 reads CSARDPRTYGTGELFF. For the CDR3, the DNA is TGCAGTGCTAGAGATCCGAGGACTTACGGGACCGGGGAGCTGTTTTTT.